What follows are 19 T cell receptor beta chains derived from one specimen sequenced in a study of regulatory T cells in long-lasting Graves disease. Building of the TCR beta libraries involved iRepertoire HTBI primers and Arm-PCR of CDR3 regions. TCRdb fed the multiplex PCR reads into MiXCR, producing one record per CDR3 protein. The table lists some 500,000 distinct CDR3 sequences, approximately 16% of them singletons. The time point here: newly diagnosed GD, antithyroid drugs for less than 3 months. PBMC RNA served as the TCR library source. These data were also filed under a second study, of T cells in Graves' hyperthyroidism and ophthalmopathy.

The source material was peripheral blood mononuclear cells (PBMCs), sampled at new diagnosis, from a patient treated with antithyroid drugs. Receptors originate from a woman aged 35-60 years with Graves disease.

In its sample, this clonotype was seen many times. This rearrangement joins TRBV12-3 or TRBV12-4 to TRBJ2-7; a weak D match, TRBD2 (6 bases). The CDR3 length is 13 residues. V lost 7 bases and J 2 bases, leaving 12 bases between the germline ends. The CDR3 region is CASTAGKPYEQYF. CDR3 nucleotide sequence: TGTGCCAGCACCGCGGGGAAACCCTACGAGCAGTACTTC.

The chain links TRBV6-1 to TRBJ2-4; no definite D call. CDR1 and CDR2 from the germline V gene are MNHNS and SASEGT. V lost 6 bases to trimming and J lost 4 bases, with 16 bases between them. This CDR3 is built from 15 residues. The CDR3 sequence is CASRASGLPKNIQYF. For the CDR3, the DNA is TGTGCCAGCAGAGCCTCGGGTCTACCGAAAAACATTCAGTACTTC.

The chain joins TRBV18 to TRBJ1-2; TRBD1 is a possible D gene (6 bases). Germline V lookup: CDR1 KGHSH, CDR2 LQKENI. The V gene lost 2 bases and the J gene lost 3 bases, with 10 bases spanning the gap. This CDR3 spans 14 amino acids. The DNA of the CDR3 is TGTGCCAGCTCACCAACGGGACAAGACTATGGCTACACCTTC. Its translation: CASSPTGQDYGYTF.

This clonotype was counted ten times or more. The chain carries TRBV2 and TRBJ2-3; tentatively, D is TRBD2 (5 bases). The germline gives CDR1 SNHLY, CDR2 FYNNEI. The CDR3 is 14 amino acids. The V gene lost 1 base and the J gene lost 1 base, with 6 bases spanning the gap. CDR3 sequence: CASSEDGGTDTQYF. CDR3 sequence (DNA): TGTGCCAGCAGTGAAGACGGGGGCACAGATACGCAGTATTTT.

This clonotype was counted at least ten times. The genes are TRBV18 and TRBJ2-7; either TRBD1 or TRBD2 may supply D (5 bases each). Germline V CDR1 and CDR2: KGHSH, LQKENI. The CDR3 is 15 amino acids. The ends were cut back, 3 bases at V and 0 bases at J, with 12 bases in the middle. The CDR3 region is CASSPEAGSSYEQYF. The CDR3 DNA reads TGTGCCAGCTCACCCGAGGCAGGGAGCTCCTACGAGCAGTACTTC.

J is TRBJ2-3 and V is TRBV2, with unresolved D. Germline assignment: CDR1 SNHLY and CDR2 FYNNEI. V dropped 7 bases and J dropped 4 bases, with 6 bases sitting between them. The CDR3 is 11 amino acids. CDR3: CASTSPDTQYF. CDR3 in DNA: TGTGCCAGCACCTCGCCAGATACGCAGTATTTT.

Ten or more counts support this clonotype. The genes are TRBV7-2 and TRBJ2-3; D gene uncertain. Per the germline V gene, CDR1 is SGHTA and CDR2 is FQGNSA. This CDR3 comprises 14 residues. V was trimmed by 7 bases and J by 0 bases, leaving 11 bases between them. The CDR3 sequence: CASNLRPSTDTQYF. The DNA for the CDR3 is TGTGCCAGCAATTTAAGGCCCAGCACAGATACGCAGTATTTT.

The chain links TRBV6-1 to TRBJ2-7; no clear D gene. CDR3 length: 11 amino acids. Trimming removed 7 bases from V and 6 bases from J, with 10 bases in between. Germline CDR1 is MNHNS and CDR2 is SASEGT. This CDR3 reads CASTNSLEQYF. CDR3 sequence (DNA): TGTGCCAGCACCAACTCCCTCGAGCAGTACTTC.

This clonotype was observed at least ten times. The chain employs TRBV28 and TRBJ2-3; D is possibly TRBD1 (6 bases). Trimming pared 3 bases from V and 6 bases from J, leaving 13 bases between. This CDR3 contains 14 residues. Germline V gives CDR1 MDHEN, CDR2 SYDVKM. The CDR3 reads CASSLTNQGDTQYF. CDR3 sequence (DNA): TGTGCCAGCAGTTTGACGAACCAGGGGGATACGCAGTATTTT.

This clonotype was seen ten or more times. The genes are TRBV6-5 and TRBJ1-3; D unresolved. Germline assignment: CDR1 MNHEY and CDR2 SVGAGI. CDR3 length: 16 residues. Trimming took off 0 bases at V and 0 bases at J, with 9 bases between the two ends. In DNA, the CDR3 is TGTGCCAGCAGTTACTCCCTGAGGAGCTCTGGAAACACCATATATTTT. Translated: CASSYSLRSSGNTIYF.

In its sample, this clonotype was seen many times. The V gene is TRBV3-1, the J gene TRBJ1-1; TRBD1 might be the D (5 bases). Trimming cost V 11 bases and J 0 bases, with 13 bases left between them. The CDR3 extends over 13 amino acids. Germline CDR1 LGHDT, CDR2 YNNKEL (reference sequence). The CDR3 bases are TGTGCCGTCCGGTGGGGCCTGAACACTGAAGCTTTCTTT. As protein: CAVRWGLNTEAFF.

Ten or more counts support this clonotype. This chain connects TRBV7-9 to TRBJ2-1, with 10 bases aligning to TRBD1. CDR3 length: 14 amino acids. Unmatched junction bases numbered 5, after V lost 5 bases and J lost 7 bases. The germline gives CDR1 SEHNR, CDR2 FQNEAQ (reference sequence). The DNA for the CDR3 is TGTGCCAGCAGCGCCGGGACAGGGGAGAATGAGCAGTTCTTC. This codes for CASSAGTGENEQFF.

This clonotype was seen many times. The gene calls are TRBV11-1 and TRBJ1-1, with D possibly TRBD1 on 5 matching bases. The germline V gene encodes CDR1 SGHAT and CDR2 FQDESV (reference sequence). The CDR3 loop spans 15 amino acids. Trimming took off 1 base at V and 1 base at J, with 10 bases between the two ends. For the CDR3, the DNA is TGTGCCAGCAGCTTAGAACGGGGGAAGAACACTGAAGCTTTCTTT. This sequence encodes CASSLERGKNTEAFF.

There are a few counts of this clonotype. The chain is built from TRBV18 and TRBJ2-2; D tentatively fits TRBD1 or TRBD2 (6 bases each). Germline V gene data show CDR1 as KGHSH and CDR2 as LQKENI. V lost 2 bases and J lost 4, with 20 bases in between. The CDR3 length is 18 residues. CDR3: CASSPSRGHSAVTGELFF. DNA for the CDR3: TGTGCCAGCTCACCATCACGGGGGCACTCGGCCGTCACCGGGGAGCTGTTTTTT.

The CDR3, as DNA: TGTGCCAGCTCACCTTCTATTGAGACTGAAGCTTTCTTT. Residues: CASSPSIETEAFF. The chain carries TRBV18 and TRBJ1-1; no clear D gene. Germline-derived CDR1 and CDR2 are KGHSH and LQKENI. The CDR3 is 13 amino acids. The V gene lost 3 bases and the J gene lost 5 bases, with 10 bases spanning the gap.

Worth noting for this clonotype: This clone may be a read error of a much larger clone one base away. V is TRBV6-5 and J is TRBJ1-1; possibly TRBD1 for D (5 bases). Trimming pared 2 bases from V and 6 bases from J, leaving 10 bases between. From germline, CDR1 is MNHEY and CDR2 SVGAGI. The CDR3 length is 13 residues. The CDR3 loop reads CASSYTRGPEAFF. DNA of the CDR3: TGTGCCAGCAGTTACACCCGGGGCCCTGAAGCTTTCTTT.

This clonotype was detected a few times. The chain recombines TRBV28 with TRBJ2-3; perhaps TRBD1 as D (6 bases). V lost 7 bases, J lost 2 bases, and 10 bases lay in between. In germline, CDR1 is MDHEN, CDR2 SYDVKM. The CDR3 contains 13 residues. The CDR3 region is CASTGQITDTQYF. CDR3 coding DNA: TGTGCCAGCACCGGACAGATCACAGATACGCAGTATTTT.

This clonotype was detected only a few times. The V gene is TRBV4-1, the J gene TRBJ1-4, with no clear D. This CDR3 comprises 17 residues. V lost 1 base and J 3 bases, leaving 15 bases between the germline ends. The germline V gene encodes CDR1 MGHRA and CDR2 YSYEKL. Written as DNA, the CDR3 is TGCGCCAGCAGCCAAGTTATATCATCCCGGGCTAATGAAAAACTGTTTTTT. Its translation is CASSQVISSRANEKLFF.

This clonotype was recorded many times. The V call is TRBV6-1, the J call TRBJ2-7, with D uncertain. Trimming pared 6 bases from V and 0 bases from J, leaving 12 bases between. The CDR3 has 14 residues. The germline V gene encodes CDR1 MNHNS and CDR2 SASEGT. As DNA, the CDR3 is TGTGCCAGCAGCGCTGGAAGGGTCTCCTACGAGCAGTACTTC. Protein: CASSAGRVSYEQYF.